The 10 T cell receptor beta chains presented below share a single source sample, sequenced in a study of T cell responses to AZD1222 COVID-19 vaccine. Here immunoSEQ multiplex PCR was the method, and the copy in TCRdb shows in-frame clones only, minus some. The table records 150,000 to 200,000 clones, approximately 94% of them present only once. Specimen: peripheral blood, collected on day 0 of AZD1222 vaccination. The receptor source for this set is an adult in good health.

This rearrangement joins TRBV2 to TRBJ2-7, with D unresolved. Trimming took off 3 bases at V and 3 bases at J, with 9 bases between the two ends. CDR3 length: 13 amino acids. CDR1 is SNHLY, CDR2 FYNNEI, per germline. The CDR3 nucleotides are TGTGCCAGCAGTGACGATATAAGCTACGAGCAGTACTTC. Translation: CASSDDISYEQYF.

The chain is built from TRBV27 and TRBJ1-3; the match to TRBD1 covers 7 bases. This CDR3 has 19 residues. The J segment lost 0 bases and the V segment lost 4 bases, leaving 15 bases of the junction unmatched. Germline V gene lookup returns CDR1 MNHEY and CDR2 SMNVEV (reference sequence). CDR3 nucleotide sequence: TGTGCCAGCAGTTCCAAATCGTTCTCCCGGGACAGCTCTGGAAACACCATATATTTT. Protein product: CASSSKSFSRDSSGNTIYF.

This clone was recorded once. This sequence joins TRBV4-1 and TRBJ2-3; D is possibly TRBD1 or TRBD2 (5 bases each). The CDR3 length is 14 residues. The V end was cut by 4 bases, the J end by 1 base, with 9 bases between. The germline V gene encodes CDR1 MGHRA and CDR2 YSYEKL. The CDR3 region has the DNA TGCGCCAGCAGCCTGGGGACGGGCACAGATACGCAGTATTTT. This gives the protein CASSLGTGTDTQYF.

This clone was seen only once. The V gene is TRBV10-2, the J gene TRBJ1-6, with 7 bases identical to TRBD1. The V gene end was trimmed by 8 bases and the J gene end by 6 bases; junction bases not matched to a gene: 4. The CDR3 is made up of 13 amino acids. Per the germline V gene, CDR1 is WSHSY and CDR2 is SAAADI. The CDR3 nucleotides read TGCGCCAGCCGCCAGGGGGGTAATTCACCCCTCCACTTT. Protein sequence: CASRQGGNSPLHF.

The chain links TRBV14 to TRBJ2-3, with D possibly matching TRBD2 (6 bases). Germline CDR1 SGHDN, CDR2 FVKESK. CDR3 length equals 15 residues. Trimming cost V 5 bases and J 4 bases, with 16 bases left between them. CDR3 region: CASSYGGQWADTQYF. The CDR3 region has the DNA TGTGCCAGCAGCTACGGGGGTCAGTGGGCAGATACGCAGTATTTT. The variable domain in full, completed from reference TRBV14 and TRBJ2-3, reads EAGVTQFPSHSVIEKGQTVTLRCDPISGHDNLYWYRRVMGKEIKFLLHFVKESKQDESGMPNNRFLAERTGGTYSTLKVQPAELEDSGVYFCASSYGGQWADTQYFGPGTRLTVL.

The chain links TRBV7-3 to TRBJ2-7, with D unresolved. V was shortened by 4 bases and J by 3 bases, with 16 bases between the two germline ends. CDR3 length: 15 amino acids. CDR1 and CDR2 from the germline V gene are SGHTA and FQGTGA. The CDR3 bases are TGTGCCAGCAGCTCCCCGACTTTTAAGGGCTACGAGCAGTACTTC. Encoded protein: CASSSPTFKGYEQYF.

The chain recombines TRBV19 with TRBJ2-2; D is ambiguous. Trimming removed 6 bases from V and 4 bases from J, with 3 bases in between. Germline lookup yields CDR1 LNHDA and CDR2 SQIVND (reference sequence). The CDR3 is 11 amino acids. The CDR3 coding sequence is TGTGCCAGTAGGAGCACCGGGGAGCTGTTTTTT. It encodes CASRSTGELFF.

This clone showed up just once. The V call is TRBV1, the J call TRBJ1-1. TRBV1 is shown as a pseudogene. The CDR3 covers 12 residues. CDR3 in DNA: TGCACCTTAGCCTGCTCCACCTGGTCGGCTTTCTTT. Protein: CTLACSTWSAFF.

As DNA, the CDR3 is TGCAGCGTTGTAGAGAGCTCCTACAATGAGCAGTTCTTC. Amino acids: CSVVESSYNEQFF. The genes are TRBV29-1 and TRBJ2-1; no clear D gene. Between the trimmed V and J ends, which lost 4 bases and 0 bases, there was a span of 7 bases. Germline lookup yields CDR1 SQVTM and CDR2 ANQGSEA. CDR3 length equals 13 residues.

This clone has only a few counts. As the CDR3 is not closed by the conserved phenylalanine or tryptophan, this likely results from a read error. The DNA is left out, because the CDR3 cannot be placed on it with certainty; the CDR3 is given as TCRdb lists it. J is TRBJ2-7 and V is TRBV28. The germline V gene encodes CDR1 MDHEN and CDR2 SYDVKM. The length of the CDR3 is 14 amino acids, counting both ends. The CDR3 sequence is CASSLWGRKETSGI.